The text below deals with one T cell receptor (beta chain). Its target is unknown. This specimen comes from a study of shared clonotypes between healthy human individuals. Study as a whole: Per donor, CD8 memory used one plate, CD8 naive used two, CD4 memory used three and CD4 naive used three. General study points: Naive CD4 clonotypes overlapped across a handful of donors at around 5%. Unshared clonotypes carried lower generation probabilities than those common to all four donors.

For every subset, genomic DNA was evenly distributed across several immunoSEQ plates. Clones were read by immunoSEQ multiplex PCR, and TCRdb kept only the in-frame ones, dropping some. The sample consists of 600,000 or so clones, roughly 98% of them appearing once. Naive CD8 isolation took CD45RO-negative cells positively selected for CCR7 and excluded terminally differentiated effector memory CD45RA+ cells. The CDR3 is made up of 16 amino acids. V trimming: 4 bases; J trimming: 8 bases; junction bases outside the gene matches: 14. Germline assignment: CDR1 SQVTM and CDR2 ANQGSEA. This receptor was taken from a man younger than 45 in good health. The chain employs TRBV29-1 and TRBJ2-1, with TRBD1 matching over 10 bases. Sample: naive CD8+ T cells sorted from blood. Here the CDR3 DNA reads TGCAGCGTTGGAGGCCGACAGGGGGCGCGGATAGATGAGCAGTTCTTC. Protein: CSVGGRQGARIDEQFF.